Shown below are 7 T cell receptor beta chains from a single sample sequenced in a study of molecular identifiers for immune sequencing clone quantification. Via MiXCR, TCRdb re-called the PCR reads, giving one row per CDR3 protein. The profile shows 550,000 to 750,000 distinct CDR3 sequences, 20% of them singletons. Material: naive CD8+ T cells from blood, with Jurkat cell RNA spiked in. Stated subset: FACS-sorted CD8+CD4-CCR7+CD45RA+ naive T cells. The receptors originated from a human donor in good health. Some libraries in this study had Jurkat cell RNA spiked in.

This clonotype was picked up many times. This chain connects TRBV19 to TRBJ2-7, with 7 nucleotides matching TRBD1. The CDR3 contains 13 residues. The germline gives CDR1 LNHDA, CDR2 SQIVND (reference sequence). Germline trimming cut 7 bases from V and 2 bases from J; bases unmatched to any gene: 5. In DNA, the CDR3 is TGTGCCAGTACGGCCGGGACAGCCTACGAGCAGTACTTC. The encoded protein is CASTAGTAYEQYF.

The sample holds a few counts of this clonotype. The chain is built from TRBV12-3 or TRBV12-4 and TRBJ2-1; 12 nucleotides line up with TRBD2. Losses at the gene ends were 6 bases for V and 6 bases for J; bases not matched to a gene: 6. The CDR3 has 15 amino acids. CDR3 region: CASRSSGGAFNEQFF. The CDR3 nucleotides are TGTGCCAGCAGATCTAGCGGGGGGGCATTCAATGAGCAGTTCTTC.

This clonotype occurred a few times. The chain has TRBV9 and TRBJ2-5; TRBD2 matches 14 bases. Per germline, CDR1 SGDLS and CDR2 YYNGEE. The CDR3 consists of 16 residues. With V trimmed by 4 bases and J by 4 bases, 6 bases remained unmatched. CDR3 nucleotide sequence: TGTGCCAGCAGCAAGACTAGCGGGGGGGCTGGAGAGACCCAGTACTTC. Translating gives CASSKTSGGAGETQYF.

This clonotype was detected many times. The rearrangement uses TRBV6-2 or TRBV6-3 and TRBJ1-5; D call uncertain. CDR1 and CDR2 from the germline V gene are MNHEY and SVGEGT. CDR3 size: 15 residues. V lost 4 bases to trimming and J lost 0 bases, with 10 bases between them. CDR3 DNA sequence: TGTGCCAGCAGTTTAATTCTATATAGCAATCAGCCCCAGCATTTT. As protein: CASSLILYSNQPQHF.

Regarding this clonotype: The CDR3 carries no conserved terminal phenylalanine or tryptophan, so it likely arises from a read error. This rearrangement joins TRBV19 to TRBJ1-2; the D gene is possibly TRBD1 (5 bases). This CDR3 contains 15 residues. The V gene lost 9 bases and the J gene lost 6 bases, with 23 bases spanning the gap. Germline loops: CDR1 LNHDA, CDR2 SQIVND (reference sequence). The CDR3 DNA reads as TGTGCCAGCAGCCCAACTTACAGGAGCCCTCATGGCTACACCCTC. This sequence encodes CASSPTYRSPHGYTL.

This clonotype was seen many times. This sequence joins TRBV29-1 and TRBJ2-7; 7 bases map to TRBD1. The CDR3 length is 13 residues. The V segment lost 3 bases and the J segment 4 bases; nucleotides outside the gene matches: 6. From germline, CDR1 is SQVTM and CDR2 ANQGSEA. Here the CDR3 reads CSVEFDREYEQYF. The CDR3 nucleotides are TGCAGCGTTGAGTTCGACAGGGAGTACGAGCAGTACTTC.

The genes are TRBV19 and TRBJ2-3, with D maybe TRBD1 (6 bases). V was pared by 6 bases and J by 4 bases, with 11 bases between. The CDR3 consists of 13 residues. Per the germline V gene, CDR1 is LNHDA and CDR2 is SQIVND (reference sequence). The CDR3 protein is CASRSWTADTQYF. CDR3 coding DNA: TGTGCCAGTAGGAGCTGGACAGCAGATACGCAGTATTTT. The full variable domain, completed using reference TRBV19 and TRBJ2-3, is DGGITQSPKYLFRKEGQNVTLSCEQNLNHDAMYWYRQDPGQGLRLIYYSQIVNDFQKGDIAEGYSVSREKKESFPLTVTSAQKNPTAFYLCASRSWTADTQYFGPGTRLTVL.